Shown below are 26 T cell receptor beta chains from a single sample sequenced in a study of identical twins. Via MiXCR, TCRdb re-called the 5' RACE reads, giving one row per CDR3 protein. The repertoire holds 1.5 million to 2 million distinct CDR3 sequences, with less than 40% as singletons. Input material: cord blood. Source of these receptors: a newborn girl in good health.

The chain carries TRBV29-1 and TRBJ2-3, with unresolved D. The CDR3 is 13 amino acids. From germline, CDR1 is SQVTM and CDR2 ANQGSEA. V was shortened by 1 base and J by 0 bases, with 5 bases between the two germline ends. CDR3 residues: CSVEAASTDTQYF. For the CDR3, the DNA is TGCAGCGTTGAAGCAGCTAGCACAGATACGCAGTATTTT.

J is TRBJ2-3 and V is TRBV7-9; D may be TRBD2 (5 bases). Germline lookup yields CDR1 SEHNR and CDR2 FQNEAQ (reference sequence). V lost 1 base and J lost 4, with 21 bases in between. The CDR3 covers 18 residues. CDR3 nucleotides: TGTGCCAGCAGCTTAGACTTTACGGGCGGAGGAAAGGCAGATACGCAGTATTTT. It encodes CASSLDFTGGGKADTQYF.

The chain couples TRBV2 to TRBJ2-7; 10 bases map to TRBD2. Germline trimming cut 10 bases from V and 4 bases from J; bases unmatched to any gene: 7. CDR3 length: 13 residues. Germline-derived CDR1 and CDR2 are SNHLY and FYNNEI. CDR3 loop: CAIWTSGSYEQYF. CDR3 DNA: TGTGCCATCTGGACTAGCGGATCATACGAGCAGTACTTC.

J is TRBJ2-5 and V is TRBV20-1, with 12 nucleotides matching TRBD2. The J call may be incorrect, as the DNA end agrees better with TRBJ2-7. The CDR3 has 16 amino acids. CDR1 is DFQATT and CDR2 is SNEGSKA in the germline V gene (reference sequence). The CDR3 sequence: CSARDLLAGGPYEQYF. The DNA for the CDR3 is TGCAGTGCTAGAGACCTACTAGCGGGGGGTCCCTACGAGCAGTACTTC.

CDR3 DNA sequence: TGCAGTGCTAGGTTAGTTGGAGAAATTGAGCAGTTCTTC. This translates into CSARLVGEIEQFF. The V call is TRBV20-1, the J call TRBJ2-1, with unresolved D. Germline V CDR1 and CDR2: DFQATT, SNEGSKA (reference sequence). V was shortened by 3 bases and J by 9 bases, with 15 bases between the two germline ends. The length of the CDR3 is 13 residues.

This clonotype has more than one count but fewer than ten. This chain joins TRBV10-3 and TRBJ1-1, with a tentative D call TRBD1 (5 bases). The CDR3 is 13 residues long. V was shortened by 3 bases and J by 6 bases, with 11 bases between the two germline ends. Looked up from germline, CDR1 is ENHRY and CDR2 is SYGVKD. The CDR3 nucleotides read TGTGCCATCAGTGACCCGACAGACCCTGAAGCTTTCTTT. It specifies CAISDPTDPEAFF.

The rearrangement uses TRBV4-1 and TRBJ1-6, with a tentative D call TRBD1 (5 bases). Germline V gives CDR1 MGHRA, CDR2 YSYEKL. The ends were cut back, 1 base at V and 0 bases at J, with 10 bases in the middle. This CDR3 comprises 17 residues. The CDR3 loop reads CASSQGFQGSYNSPLHF. The DNA for the CDR3 is TGCGCCAGCAGCCAAGGGTTTCAGGGCTCCTATAATTCACCCCTCCACTTT.

The gene calls are TRBV12-3 or TRBV12-4 and TRBJ2-5; D unclear. Trimming shortened V by 3 bases and J by 11 bases, and 22 bases separated the two germline ends. This CDR3 has 15 residues. CDR3 in DNA: TGTGCCAGCAGTTTTATGCGGACCCCTTACAATGAGCAGTACTTC. This gives the protein CASSFMRTPYNEQYF.

The chain couples TRBV21-1 to TRBJ2-7; the table gives TRBD1 as D, unverified against the DNA. TRBV21-1 is annotated as a pseudogene. CDR3 size: 16 residues. In nucleotides, the CDR3 is TGTGCCAGCAGCAAAGGAACAGGGGTCTCCTACAATGAGCAGTACTTC. Translation gives CASSKGTGVSYNEQYF.

This clonotype has more than one count but fewer than ten. The gene calls are TRBV5-1 and TRBJ2-3, with D possibly being TRBD1 (7 bases). This CDR3 comprises 16 residues. The V end was cut by 0 bases, the J end by 2 bases, with 13 bases between. Germline V gene lookup returns CDR1 SGHRS and CDR2 YFSETQ. DNA of the CDR3: TGCGCCAGCAGCTTGGTCTCAGGGGGGATCACAGATACGCAGTATTTT. This sequence encodes CASSLVSGGITDTQYF.

This sequence joins TRBV24-1 and TRBJ1-1, with D hard to call. The V end was cut by 4 bases, the J end by 2 bases, with 16 bases between. CDR1 and CDR2 (germline): KGHDR, SFDVKD. The CDR3 runs 16 residues. CDR3 protein: CATSDLSPVGNTEAFF. The DNA of the CDR3 is TGTGCCACCAGTGACCTGTCCCCGGTGGGCAACACTGAAGCTTTCTTT.

This clonotype was detected only a few times. V gene TRBV9 combines with J gene TRBJ2-7, with 7 bases identical to TRBD1. The CDR3 sequence is 15 residues long. V was clipped by 3 bases and J by 0 bases; unmatched bases: 6. CDR1 and CDR2 from the germline V gene are SGDLS and YYNGEE. The CDR3 DNA reads TGTGCCAGCAGCGGGGGACAGCCACTCTCCTACGAGCAGTACTTC. Its translation is CASSGGQPLSYEQYF.

This clonotype has more than one count but fewer than ten. The V call is TRBV6-6, the J call TRBJ2-1, with a possible D match to TRBD1 (6 bases). The CDR3 length is 15 residues. Germline CDR1 and CDR2: MNHNY and SVGAGI (reference sequence). V was pared by 2 bases and J by 2 bases, with 10 bases between. This CDR3 reads CASSYPRTAYNEQFF. CDR3 bases: TGTGCCAGCAGTTACCCACGGACAGCCTACAATGAGCAGTTCTTC.

The V gene is TRBV10-3, the J gene TRBJ2-7; 8 bases line up with TRBD1. With 6 bases clipped from V and 2 bases from J, the junction kept 9 bases outside the gene matches. Germline V gene data show CDR1 as ENHRY and CDR2 as SYGVKD. The CDR3 runs to 15 residues. As DNA, the CDR3 is TGTGCCATCAGGACCCGGGACAGGCTCCCCTACGAGCAGTACTTC. Translation: CAIRTRDRLPYEQYF.

Notes on this clonotype: A much larger clone differs from this one at a single base, so this may be a read error. The J gene is TRBJ2-1, the V gene TRBV29-1; TRBD2 is a possible D gene (5 bases). V was pared by 7 bases and J by 5 bases, with 18 bases between. Germline-derived CDR1 and CDR2 are SQVTM and ANQGSEA. The CDR3 runs 14 residues. The CDR3 region is CSARSGVGDNEQFF. The CDR3 nucleotides read TGCAGCGCCCGAAGCGGAGTGGGTGACAATGAGCAGTTCTTC.

This clonotype showed up just a few times. This chain joins TRBV28 and TRBJ2-7; 10 bases agree with TRBD1. The germline V gene has CDR1 MDHEN and CDR2 SYDVKM. V dropped 5 bases and J dropped 6; count of bases not matched to a gene: 7. The CDR3 runs to 14 residues. DNA of the CDR3: TGTGCCAGCAGTCCTCCCTGGACAGGGGGCGAGCAGTACTTC. Protein sequence: CASSPPWTGGEQYF.

This clonotype appeared a single time. CDR3 protein: CSARGDINPEAFF. The CDR3 bases are TGCAGTGCTAGAGGGGACATTAACCCTGAAGCTTTCTTT. The chain has TRBV20-1 and TRBJ1-1; tentative D call: TRBD1 (6 bases). V gave up 1 base and J gave up 6 bases, with 12 bases separating them. This CDR3 has 13 amino acids. CDR1 is DFQATT, CDR2 SNEGSKA, per germline (reference sequence).

This clonotype came up a few times. The chain is built from TRBV10-3 and TRBJ2-1; 7 bases are a match to TRBD2. Matching the DNA end better, TRBJ2-7 makes the J call doubtful. This CDR3 comprises 15 residues. The germline gives CDR1 ENHRY, CDR2 SYGVKD. CDR3 sequence (DNA): TGTGCCATCAGTGATAGAGGGACTAACTACAATGAGCAGTACTTC. Translated, it gives CAISDRGTNYNEQYF.

This clonotype has only one observation. The chain links TRBV6-1 to TRBJ2-4; D is possibly TRBD1 (5 bases). The end of the DNA fits TRBJ2-7 better, so the J call may be wrong. Germline values: CDR1 MNHNS, CDR2 SASEGT. There are 14 residues in the CDR3. CDR3: CASSVPGLKDEQYF. The CDR3 nucleotides are TGTGCCAGCAGTGTCCCAGGGTTAAAAGACGAGCAGTACTTC.

This clonotype showed up just once. A read error may produce the germline difference seen at one junction end. The rearrangement uses TRBV12-3 or TRBV12-4 and TRBJ2-3; the D gene is possibly TRBD2 (6 bases). The CDR3 totals 15 residues. The CDR3 spells CVSSRGLTSTDTQYF. The CDR3 bases are TGTGTCAGCAGCCGGGGACTTACTAGCACAGATACGCAGTATTTT.

This rearrangement joins TRBV25-1 to TRBJ1-4, with D possibly matching TRBD1 (5 bases). Trimming removed 2 bases from V and 7 bases from J, with 17 bases in between. There are 16 residues in the CDR3. In germline, CDR1 is MGHDK, CDR2 SYGVNS. The CDR3 sequence: CASSERRGARGEKLFF. The CDR3 coding sequence is TGTGCCAGCAGTGAACGGCGAGGGGCGCGGGGTGAAAAACTGTTTTTT.

This clonotype was counted a few times. The rearrangement links TRBV4-1 to TRBJ2-2, with D hard to call. Germline V gene lookup returns CDR1 MGHRA and CDR2 YSYEKL. Trimming left V 0 bases short and J 6 bases short, with 14 bases between. This CDR3 has 16 amino acids. The CDR3 loop is CASSQDRGAFPGELFF. The CDR3 DNA is TGCGCCAGCAGCCAAGATCGCGGCGCGTTCCCCGGGGAGCTGTTTTTT.

The rearrangement links TRBV25-1 to TRBJ2-5, with D possibly TRBD1 on 5 matching bases. The CDR3 contains 17 residues. CDR1 and CDR2 (germline): MGHDK, SYGVNS. The V and J ends lost 1 base and 1 base respectively, with 16 bases between them. The CDR3 here is CASSESRTFGGQETQYF. In DNA form, the CDR3 reads TGTGCCAGCAGTGAATCGAGGACATTCGGTGGCCAAGAGACCCAGTACTTC. The full variable domain, rest sourced from reference TRBV25-1 and TRBJ2-5, is EADIYQTPRYLVIGTGKKITLECSQTMGHDKMYWYQQDPGMELHLIHYSYGVNSTEKGDLSSESTVSRIRTEHFPLTLESARPSHTSQYLCASSESRTFGGQETQYFGPGTRLLVL.

Of note for this clonotype: The junction departs from the called germline gene at one end, perhaps through a read error. J is TRBJ2-4 and V is TRBV10-3, with 9 positions matching TRBD2. CDR3 size: 15 residues. Germline assignment: CDR1 ENHRY and CDR2 SYGVKD. As DNA, the CDR3 is TGTGCCATCAGCCAAAGTAGCGGGGGCAAAAACGTTCAGTACTTC. It translates to CAISQSSGGKNVQYF.

The chain uses TRBV29-1 and TRBJ2-1; D unclear. Trimming took 5 bases from V and 4 from J, leaving 6 bases between them. CDR1 and CDR2 from the germline V gene are SQVTM and ANQGSEA. The CDR3 extends over 11 amino acids. The CDR3 DNA is TGCAGCGTTCTGTTTTACAATGAGCAGTTCTTC. This translates into CSVLFYNEQFF.

The rearrangement uses TRBV9 and TRBJ1-2; D is unclear. V lost 1 base and J 8 bases, leaving 24 bases between the germline ends. Germline V lookup: CDR1 SGDLS, CDR2 YYNGEE. The CDR3 consists of 17 residues. CDR3 sequence reads: CASSVFPRAGSKEGYTF. The CDR3, as DNA: TGTGCCAGCAGCGTATTCCCGCGGGCAGGCTCCAAAGAAGGCTACACCTTC.